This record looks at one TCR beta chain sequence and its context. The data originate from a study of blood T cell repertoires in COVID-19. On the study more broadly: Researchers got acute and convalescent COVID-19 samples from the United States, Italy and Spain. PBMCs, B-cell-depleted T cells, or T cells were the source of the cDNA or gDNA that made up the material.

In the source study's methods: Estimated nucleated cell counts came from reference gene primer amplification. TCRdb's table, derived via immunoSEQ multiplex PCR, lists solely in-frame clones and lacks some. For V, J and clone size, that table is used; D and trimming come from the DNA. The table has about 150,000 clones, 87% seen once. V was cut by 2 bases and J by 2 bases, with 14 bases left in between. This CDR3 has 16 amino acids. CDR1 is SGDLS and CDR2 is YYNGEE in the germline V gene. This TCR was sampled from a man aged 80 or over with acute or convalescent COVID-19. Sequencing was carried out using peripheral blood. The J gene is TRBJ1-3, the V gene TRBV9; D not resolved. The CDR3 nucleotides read TGTGCCAGCAGCGTTCTTTTAGGCGGGACTGGAAACACCATATATTTT. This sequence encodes CASSVLLGGTGNTIYF.